This T cell receptor beta chain was observed in a study of blood T cell repertoires in COVID-19. Across the study: The analysed material was cDNA or gDNA that came from T cells, B-cell-depleted T cells, or PBMCs.

Original handling: Counts of nucleated cells, estimated from reference gene primer amplification, were obtained. Produced via immunoSEQ multiplex PCR; TCRdb's table is partial and in-frame only. V, J and clone size are taken as reported in that table, and D and trimming were inferred from the DNA itself. The sample records roughly 160,000 clones, roughly 84% being singletons. This CDR3 comprises 15 residues. CDR1 LGHDT and CDR2 YNNKEL come from the germline V gene (reference sequence). The ends lost 4 bases at V and 8 bases at J; junction bases unmatched: 9. Seattle enrolled patients during active infection and tracked them longitudinally.

The genes are TRBV3-1 (or the pseudogene TRBV3-2) and TRBJ1-4; TRBD1 matches 8 bases. Sequenced: peripheral blood. The TCR comes from a woman aged 45-65 years with COVID-19, enrolled during active disease. The chain's CDR3 is CASSLGTGLREKLFF. The CDR3 region has the DNA TGTGCCAGCAGCCTCGGGACAGGTTTAAGAGAAAAACTGTTTTTT.